This T cell receptor (beta chain) was obtained from a study of shared T cell receptors in the human thymus. The V gene lost 0 bases and the J gene lost 2 bases, with 11 bases spanning the gap. The CDR3 contains 16 residues. CDR1 and CDR2 (germline): KGHSY, FQNENV. Using immunoSEQ multiplex PCR, the repertoire was profiled, and TCRdb retains in-frame clones only, with some absent. The data show hundreds of thousands of clones, with 95% seen just once and roughly 0.021% held by the top ten. This TCR derives from a human donor. The sample consisted of thymocytes. This chain links TRBV16 with TRBJ2-1; D not resolved. Here the CDR3 reads CASSQSGSAPYNEQFF. DNA of the CDR3: TGTGCCAGCAGCCAATCCGGCAGCGCACCCTACAATGAGCAGTTCTTC.